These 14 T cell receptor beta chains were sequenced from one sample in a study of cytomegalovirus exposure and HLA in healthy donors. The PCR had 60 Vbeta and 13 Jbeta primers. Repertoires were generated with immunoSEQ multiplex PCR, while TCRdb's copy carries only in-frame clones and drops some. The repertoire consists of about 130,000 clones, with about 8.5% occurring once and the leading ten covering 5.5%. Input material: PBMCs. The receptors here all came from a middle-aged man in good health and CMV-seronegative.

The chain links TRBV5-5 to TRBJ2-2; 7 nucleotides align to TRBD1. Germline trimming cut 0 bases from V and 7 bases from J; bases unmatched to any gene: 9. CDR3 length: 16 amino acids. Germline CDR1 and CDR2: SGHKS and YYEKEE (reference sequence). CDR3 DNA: TGTGCCAGCAGCTTGGCCCCACAGGGGCGTAGCGGGGAGCTGTTTTTT. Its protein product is CASSLAPQGRSGELFF.

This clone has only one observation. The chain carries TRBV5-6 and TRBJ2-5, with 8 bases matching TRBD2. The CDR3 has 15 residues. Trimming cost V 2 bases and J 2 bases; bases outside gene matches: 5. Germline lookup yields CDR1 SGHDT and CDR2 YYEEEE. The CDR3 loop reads CASSFFSGEQETQYF. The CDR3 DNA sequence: TGTGCCAGCAGCTTTTTTAGCGGGGAGCAAGAGACCCAGTACTTC.

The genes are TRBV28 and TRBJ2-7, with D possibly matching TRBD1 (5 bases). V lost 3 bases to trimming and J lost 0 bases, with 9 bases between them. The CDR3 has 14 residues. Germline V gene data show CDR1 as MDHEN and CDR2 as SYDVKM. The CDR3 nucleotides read TGTGCCAGCAGTTTCGACAGTAGCTCCTACGAGCAGTACTTC. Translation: CASSFDSSSYEQYF.

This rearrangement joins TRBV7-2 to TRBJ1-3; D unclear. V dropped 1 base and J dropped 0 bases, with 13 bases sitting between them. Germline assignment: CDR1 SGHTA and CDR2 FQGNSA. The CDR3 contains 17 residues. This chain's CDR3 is CASSLEGGGYSGNTIYF. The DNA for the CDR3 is TGTGCCAGCAGCTTAGAGGGCGGAGGCTACTCTGGAAACACCATATATTTT.

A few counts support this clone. CDR3 bases: TGTGCCAGCACTGCCCCTGAGAAAGACTATGGCTACACCTTC. It encodes CASTAPEKDYGYTF. The rearrangement uses TRBV6-6 and TRBJ1-2; D remains unclear. Trimming cost V 7 bases and J 3 bases, with 15 bases left between them. Germline CDR1 is MNHNY and CDR2 is SVGAGI (reference sequence). The CDR3 loop spans 14 amino acids.

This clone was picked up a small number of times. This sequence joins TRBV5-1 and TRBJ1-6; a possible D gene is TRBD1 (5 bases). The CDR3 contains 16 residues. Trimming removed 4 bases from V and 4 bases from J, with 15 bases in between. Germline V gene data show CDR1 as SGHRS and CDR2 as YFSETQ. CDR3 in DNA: TGCGCCAGCAGCCCGACCGGGGGTGATTATAATTCACCCCTCCACTTT. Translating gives CASSPTGGDYNSPLHF.

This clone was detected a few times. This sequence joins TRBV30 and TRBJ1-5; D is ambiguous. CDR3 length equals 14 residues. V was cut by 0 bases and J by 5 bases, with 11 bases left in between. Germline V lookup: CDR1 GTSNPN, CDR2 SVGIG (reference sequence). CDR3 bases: TGTGCCTGGAGTGTACACAGTTTGGATCAGCCCCAGCATTTT. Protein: CAWSVHSLDQPQHF.

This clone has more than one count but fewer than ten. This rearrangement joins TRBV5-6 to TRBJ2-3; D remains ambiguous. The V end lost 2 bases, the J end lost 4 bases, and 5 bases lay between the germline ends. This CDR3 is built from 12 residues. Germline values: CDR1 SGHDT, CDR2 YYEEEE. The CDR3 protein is CASSFSADTQYF. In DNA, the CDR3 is TGTGCCAGCAGCTTCAGTGCAGATACGCAGTATTTT.

As DNA, the CDR3 is TGTGCCATCAGCGCCGGGACGGGGGGTTGGGCACCCCTCCACTTT. Translation gives CAISAGTGGWAPLHF. The chain has TRBV10-3 and TRBJ1-6; tentatively, D is TRBD1 (5 bases). Germline V gene lookup returns CDR1 ENHRY and CDR2 SYGVKD. The CDR3 length is 15 residues. Trimming pared 6 bases from V and 11 bases from J, leaving 20 bases between.

DNA for the CDR3: TGCGCCAGCAGCCAGGGGACTAGCCCAGGCACAGATACGCAGTATTTT. This translates into CASSQGTSPGTDTQYF. The J gene is TRBJ2-3, the V gene TRBV4-1, with TRBD2 identical over 9 bases. The CDR3 spans 16 residues. V lost 3 bases, J lost 1 base, and 5 bases stayed unmatched. The V gene's germline CDR1 is MGHRA and CDR2 YSYEKL.

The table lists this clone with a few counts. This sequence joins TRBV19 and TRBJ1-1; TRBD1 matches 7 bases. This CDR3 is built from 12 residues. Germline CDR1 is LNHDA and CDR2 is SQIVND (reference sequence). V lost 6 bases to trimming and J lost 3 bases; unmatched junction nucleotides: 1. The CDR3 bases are TGTGCCAGTAGAACAGGGGACACTGAAGCTTTCTTT. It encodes CASRTGDTEAFF.

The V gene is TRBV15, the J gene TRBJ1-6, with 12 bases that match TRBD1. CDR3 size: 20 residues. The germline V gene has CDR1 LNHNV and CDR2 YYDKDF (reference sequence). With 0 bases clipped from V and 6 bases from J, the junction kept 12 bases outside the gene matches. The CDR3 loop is CATSRDLSPGQGAGNSPLHF. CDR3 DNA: TGTGCCACCAGCAGAGACCTTTCCCCGGGACAGGGGGCGGGTAATTCACCCCTCCACTTT.

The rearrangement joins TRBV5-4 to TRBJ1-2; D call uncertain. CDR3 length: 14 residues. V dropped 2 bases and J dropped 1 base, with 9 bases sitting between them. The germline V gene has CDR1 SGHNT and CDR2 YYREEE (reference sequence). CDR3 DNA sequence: TGTGCCAGCAGCTTTTCTCTTTTTAACTATGGCTACACCTTC. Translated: CASSFSLFNYGYTF.

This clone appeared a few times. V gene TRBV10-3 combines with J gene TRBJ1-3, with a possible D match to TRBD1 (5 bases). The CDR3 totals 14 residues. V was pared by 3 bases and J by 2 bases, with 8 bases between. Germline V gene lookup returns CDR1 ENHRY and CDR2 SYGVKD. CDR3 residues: CAISDGGPGNTIYF. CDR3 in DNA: TGTGCCATCAGTGACGGGGGACCTGGAAACACCATATATTTT.